Presented here are 27 T cell receptor beta chains from one specimen sequenced in a study of CD8 T cells in Susac syndrome. It was with random hexamers that 0.5 to 1 ug RNA was reverse transcribed. MiXCR, run by TCRdb on the immunoSEQ multiplex PCR reads, gives a single entry per CDR3 protein. The sample consists of 200,000 to 250,000 distinct CDR3 sequences, roughly 96% of them appearing once. Sequencing was carried out using CD4+ T cells from PBMCs. Receptors were obtained from a human donor with multiple sclerosis.

This CDR3 reads CASSEDGTNTEAFF. CDR3 nucleotide sequence: TGTGCCAGCAGCGAGGACGGTACGAACACTGAAGCTTTCTTT. The chain carries TRBV9 and TRBJ1-1; no clear D. V dropped 3 bases and J dropped 1 base, with 10 bases sitting between them. Germline V gene sequence: CDR1 SGDLS, CDR2 YYNGEE. The CDR3 is 14 residues long.

The chain employs TRBV20-1 and TRBJ2-5; either TRBD1 or TRBD2 may fit D (5 bases each). The CDR3 spans 15 residues. The V and J ends lost 7 bases and 5 bases respectively, with 23 bases between them. Germline values: CDR1 DFQATT, CDR2 SNEGSKA (reference sequence). The CDR3 loop is CSVTKGTATTETQYF. The CDR3 region has the DNA TGCAGTGTCACCAAAGGGACCGCTACAACGGAGACCCAGTACTTC.

J is TRBJ1-2 and V is TRBV29-1, with TRBD1 matching over 10 bases. Losses at the gene ends were 2 bases for V and 3 bases for J; bases not matched to a gene: 6. Germline CDR1 and CDR2: SQVTM and ANQGSEA. The CDR3 consists of 15 residues. The CDR3 loop is CSVERTGGDDYGYTF. The CDR3 nucleotides are TGCAGCGTTGAACGGACAGGGGGGGATGACTATGGCTACACCTTC.

The chain has TRBV3-1 and TRBJ1-1, with TRBD1 matching 7 bases. CDR1 is LGHDT, CDR2 YNNKEL, per germline (reference sequence). The J segment lost 4 bases and the V segment lost 6 bases, leaving 11 bases of the junction unmatched. The CDR3 covers 15 residues. Here the CDR3 reads CASSPQGPRGTEAFF. Written as DNA, the CDR3 is TGTGCCAGCAGTCCACAGGGGCCGCGGGGCACTGAAGCTTTCTTT.

The chain employs TRBV9 and TRBJ2-7; a possible D gene is TRBD2 (6 bases). This CDR3 comprises 13 residues. V was pared by 5 bases and J by 6 bases, with 15 bases between. Germline V gives CDR1 SGDLS, CDR2 YYNGEE. The CDR3 loop reads CASSITSYGEQYF. In DNA, the CDR3 is TGTGCCAGCAGTATCACTAGCTATGGCGAGCAGTACTTC.

The V call is TRBV12-3 or TRBV12-4, the J call TRBJ1-2; 7 nucleotides agree with TRBD1. CDR3 length equals 15 residues. Losses at the gene ends were 5 bases for V and 2 bases for J; bases not matched to a gene: 8. CDR3 region: CASSPGDSPNYGYTF. The CDR3 nucleotides read TGTGCCAGCAGTCCAGGGGACAGCCCCAACTATGGCTACACCTTC.

The DNA of the CDR3 is TGTGCCAGCACCCGGGACCGCTTCAGCTCCTACGAGCAGTACTTC. Encoded protein: CASTRDRFSSYEQYF. The rearrangement joins TRBV12-3 or TRBV12-4 to TRBJ2-7; D assignment may be TRBD1 or TRBD2 (5 bases each). This CDR3 contains 15 residues. The V and J ends lost 7 bases and 0 bases respectively, with 16 bases between them.

The rearrangement uses TRBV12-3 or TRBV12-4 and TRBJ1-6; D unclear. Trimming took 6 bases from V and 9 from J, leaving 15 bases between them. CDR3 length equals 14 residues. DNA of the CDR3: TGTGCCAGCAGACGGACGGGCGATGGTTCACCCCTCCACTTT. This codes for CASRRTGDGSPLHF.

This clonotype was observed a single time. The chain joins TRBV20-1 to TRBJ2-1, with D maybe TRBD1 (5 bases). Trimming removed 0 bases from V and 13 bases from J, with 16 bases in between. Germline assignment: CDR1 DFQATT and CDR2 SNEGSKA (reference sequence). This CDR3 spans 13 amino acids. The CDR3 nucleotides read TGCAGTGCTAGAGATTCCCCCTTGGACAACCAGTTCTTC. Translated: CSARDSPLDNQFF.

The chain is built from TRBV28 and TRBJ1-2, with D hard to call. Trimming shortened V by 8 bases and J by 7 bases, and 14 bases separated the two germline ends. The CDR3 runs 12 residues. From germline, CDR1 is MDHEN and CDR2 SYDVKM. The CDR3 protein is CASPWRVRGYTF. DNA for the CDR3: TGTGCCAGCCCTTGGAGAGTCCGTGGCTACACCTTC.

V is TRBV12-3 or TRBV12-4 and J is TRBJ1-5, with a weak D call TRBD1 (5 bases). V was pared by 1 base and J by 2 bases, with 9 bases between. The CDR3 has 15 amino acids. The CDR3 loop reads CASSLGGERNQPQHF. CDR3 coding DNA: TGTGCCAGCAGTTTAGGGGGCGAACGCAATCAGCCCCAGCATTTT.

V gene TRBV27 combines with J gene TRBJ1-4; D is unresolved. V lost 6 bases to trimming and J lost 0 bases, with 11 bases between them. Germline CDR1 reads MNHEY; CDR2 reads SMNVEV (reference sequence). The CDR3 covers 15 residues. CDR3 in DNA: TGTGCCAGCAGCCGTACAGCCACAACTAATGAAAAACTGTTTTTT. Translation gives CASSRTATTNEKLFF.

V is TRBV6-2 or TRBV6-3 and J is TRBJ2-1, with TRBD1 as a possible D gene (6 bases). The germline CDR1 and CDR2 sequences are MNHEY and SVGEGT. The CDR3 runs 13 residues. V lost 5 bases and J 7 bases, leaving 12 bases between the germline ends. The CDR3 DNA sequence: TGTGCCAGCAGTCAACAGGGTAGGAATGAGCAGTTCTTC. Encoded protein: CASSQQGRNEQFF.

The chain is built from TRBV7-9 and TRBJ2-2; D might be TRBD1 or TRBD2, each matching 5 bases. Germline CDR1 is SEHNR and CDR2 is FQNEAQ (reference sequence). The CDR3 runs 15 residues. V lost 3 bases, J lost 2 bases, and 10 bases lay in between. The CDR3 loop reads CASSLGRINTGELFF. The CDR3 DNA is TGTGCCAGCAGCTTGGGACGGATAAACACCGGGGAGCTGTTTTTT.

The CDR3 is CASSIDGLPSNQPQHF. DNA for the CDR3: TGTGCCAGTAGTATAGATGGATTACCTAGCAATCAGCCCCAGCATTTT. The chain is built from TRBV19 and TRBJ1-5; D not resolved. V lost 0 bases to trimming and J lost 0 bases, with 9 bases between them. Germline CDR1 reads LNHDA; CDR2 reads SQIVND (reference sequence). The CDR3 covers 16 residues.

This clonotype was detected once. CDR3 nucleotide sequence: TGCAGCCTCTCCCTCCGGGGAGATGACACTGAAGCTTTCTTT. Protein: CSLSLRGDDTEAFF. The chain combines TRBV29-1 with TRBJ1-1; no clear D. Germline-derived CDR1 and CDR2 are SQVTM and ANQGSEA. CDR3 length equals 14 residues. Trimming removed 8 bases from V and 3 bases from J, with 19 bases in between.

The genes are TRBV18 and TRBJ1-5, with D possibly matching TRBD1 (5 bases). Germline CDR1 reads KGHSH; CDR2 reads LQKENI. Trimming took off 5 bases at V and 9 bases at J, with 17 bases between the two ends. The CDR3 has 14 residues. In DNA form, the CDR3 reads TGTGCCAGCTCAGCGGAGACAGTTCTTGGGCCCCAGCATTTT. Protein product: CASSAETVLGPQHF.

This chain joins TRBV29-1 and TRBJ2-3; D is possibly TRBD2 (6 bases). CDR1 is SQVTM and CDR2 is ANQGSEA in the germline V gene. Trimming stripped 7 bases from V and 4 bases from J, with 12 bases between. The CDR3 sequence is 12 residues long. CDR3 nucleotides: TGCAGCGGGGGGGAAGGGGCAGATACGCAGTATTTT. Protein sequence: CSGGEGADTQYF.

This clonotype was detected once. The V call is TRBV3-1, the J call TRBJ2-5; a possible D gene is TRBD1 (6 bases). Trimming cost V 4 bases and J 1 base, with 13 bases left between them. This CDR3 comprises 15 residues. Germline V gene sequence: CDR1 LGHDT, CDR2 YNNKEL (reference sequence). The CDR3 DNA follows: TGTGCCAGCAGCCCGTACAGACAGGTCCAAGAGACCCAGTACTTC. Translation gives CASSPYRQVQETQYF.

This chain joins TRBV7-2 and TRBJ2-5, with 11 positions matching TRBD2. Germline loops: CDR1 SGHTA, CDR2 FQGNSA. J gave up 1 base and V 5 bases, and 6 bases lay outside the gene matches. CDR3 length: 16 residues. The CDR3 DNA reads as TGTGCCAGCAGCGTCGGACTAGCGGGCGGCCAAGAGACCCAGTACTTC. Amino acids: CASSVGLAGGQETQYF.

V usage is TRBV3-1 and J usage is TRBJ1-5; unclear D gene. Trimming stripped 3 bases from V and 2 bases from J, with 8 bases between. Germline V gene sequence: CDR1 LGHDT, CDR2 YNNKEL (reference sequence). The CDR3 length is 14 residues. CDR3 in amino acids: CASSQHQGNQPQHF. CDR3 DNA sequence: TGTGCCAGCAGCCAGCACCAGGGCAATCAGCCCCAGCATTTT.

This chain uses TRBV14 with TRBJ2-3; 11 bases map to TRBD2. CDR1 is SGHDN and CDR2 is FVKESK in the germline V gene. The CDR3 is made up of 17 amino acids. The V gene end was trimmed by 4 bases and the J gene end by 0 bases; junction bases not matched to a gene: 6. The CDR3 coding sequence is TGTGCCAGCAGCCCCATAGCGGGGGGGCTAAGCACAGATACGCAGTATTTT. Its translation: CASSPIAGGLSTDTQYF.

This sequence joins TRBV6-6 and TRBJ2-3; D is undetermined. This CDR3 comprises 14 residues. The germline V gene has CDR1 MNHNY and CDR2 SVGAGI (reference sequence). V was shortened by 5 bases and J by 1 base, with 10 bases between the two germline ends. Here the CDR3 DNA reads TGTGCCAGCAGTCTTAATGGACGCACAGATACGCAGTATTTT. It encodes CASSLNGRTDTQYF.

The rearrangement joins TRBV20-1 to TRBJ1-5, with TRBD1 matching over 9 bases. Germline V lookup: CDR1 DFQATT, CDR2 SNEGSKA (reference sequence). The CDR3 is 17 amino acids. With 0 bases clipped from V and 0 bases from J, the junction kept 6 bases outside the gene matches. This chain's CDR3 is CSAREGQGQYSNQPQHF. The CDR3 DNA follows: TGCAGTGCTAGAGAGGGACAGGGACAATATAGCAATCAGCCCCAGCATTTT.

The rearrangement links TRBV20-1 to TRBJ2-1; TRBD1 matches 9 bases. This CDR3 is 14 amino acids long. Losses at the gene ends were 4 bases for V and 4 bases for J; bases not matched to a gene: 5. Per the germline V gene, CDR1 is DFQATT and CDR2 is SNEGSKA (reference sequence). This CDR3 reads CSATDGTGYNEQFF. CDR3 coding DNA: TGCAGTGCTACTGACGGGACAGGGTACAATGAGCAGTTCTTC.

The V gene is TRBV3-1, the J gene TRBJ1-3; D is undetermined. The ends were cut back, 5 bases at V and 6 bases at J, with 14 bases in the middle. CDR1 and CDR2 from the germline V gene are LGHDT and YNNKEL (reference sequence). CDR3 size: 14 residues. CDR3 protein: CASSSRIAQNTIYF. For the CDR3, the DNA is TGTGCCAGCAGCTCCCGGATCGCCCAAAACACCATATATTTT.

This chain connects TRBV29-1 to TRBJ2-1; 16 nucleotides line up with TRBD2. Per the germline V gene, CDR1 is SQVTM and CDR2 is ANQGSEA. The CDR3 length is 16 residues. V lost 5 bases, J lost 2 bases, and 3 bases stayed unmatched. The CDR3 region is CSVPGTSGGAYNEQFF. The DNA of the CDR3 is TGCAGCGTTCCCGGGACTAGCGGGGGGGCCTACAATGAGCAGTTCTTC.